This T cell receptor beta chain appears in the sequencing data of a study of blood T cells in healthy people across ages. From germline, CDR1 is LNHDA and CDR2 SQIVND (reference sequence). The CDR3 contains 13 residues. V lost 3 bases and J 6 bases, leaving 8 bases between the germline ends. Concerning this clonotype: The antigen is undetermined.

Regarding the study as a whole: Per million T cells, TCR beta diversity dropped roughly linearly as age increased.

Through a sample-barcoded 5' primer and a J-beta primer mix, a second PCR was run for roughly 7 to 12 cycles. MiXCR was run by TCRdb on the 5' RACE reads, yielding one entry per CDR3 protein. Here the sample spans over a million distinct CDR3 sequences, approximately 39% being singletons. The rearrangement joins TRBV19 to TRBJ2-2; D is uncertain. This TCR derives from a young woman in good health. Material for sequencing was blood. The CDR3 is CASSMGWSGELFF. CDR3 bases: TGTGCCAGTAGTATGGGGTGGTCCGGGGAGCTGTTTTTT.